Listed below are T cell receptor beta chains from one sample, sequenced in a study of T cells after yellow fever vaccination. MiXCR, applied by TCRdb to the 5' RACE reads, yields one record per CDR3 protein. Here the sample spans about 260,000 distinct CDR3 sequences, 10% to 15% being singletons. This sample comprised CD4+ T cells sorted from PBMCs, obtained 45 days after the yellow fever booster vaccination. All receptors come from a man aged 25-45 years who received the YFV17D yellow fever vaccine. Each CDR3 is given with its conserved first and last residue. D genes are given only for firm matches. Size values are once, few and many counts, or a class for expanded clones, and some rows have none.

clone_size: many; j_call: TRBJ2-5; v_call: TRBV21-1; d_call: -; cdr3_aa: CANLNRDRRLPKETQYF; cdr3_nt: TGTGCCAACCTGAACCGGGACAGGAGGCTTCCTAAAGAGACCCAGTACTTC
clone_size: few; j_call: TRBJ1-6; v_call: TRBV20-1; d_call: -; cdr3_aa: CSARAGGTTISPLHF; cdr3_nt: TGCAGTGCTAGAGCGGGAGGGACGACGATTTCACCCCTCCACTTT
clone_size: many; j_call: TRBJ2-7; v_call: TRBV20-1; d_call: -; cdr3_aa: CSAPPRGRPYEQYF; cdr3_nt: TGCAGTGCTCCCCCGCGGGGCAGGCCCTACGAGCAGTACTTC
clone_size: -; j_call: TRBJ2-1; v_call: TRBV15; d_call: -; cdr3_aa: CATSRARQAGRSNEQFF; cdr3_nt: TGTGCCACCAGCAGAGCCCGACAAGCGGGCCGGAGCAATGAGCAGTTCTTC
clone_size: -; j_call: TRBJ1-5; v_call: TRBV19; d_call: -; cdr3_aa: CASSMRGRGQPQHF; cdr3_nt: TGTGCCAGTAGTATGAGAGGCCGCGGGCAGCCCCAGCATTTT
clone_size: few; j_call: TRBJ2-5; v_call: TRBV5-1; d_call: TRBD2; cdr3_aa: CASSSLAGGQETQYF; cdr3_nt: TGCGCCAGCAGCTCTTTAGCGGGAGGGCAAGAGACCCAGTACTTC
clone_size: few; j_call: TRBJ2-5; v_call: TRBV5-1; d_call: -; cdr3_aa: CASSLAGGQARQETQYF; cdr3_nt: TGCGCCAGCAGCTTGGCCGGGGGGCAGGCCCGACAAGAGACCCAGTACTTC
clone_size: few; j_call: TRBJ2-7; v_call: TRBV7-8; d_call: -; cdr3_aa: CAIYEQYF; cdr3_nt: TGTGCCATCTACGAGCAGTACTTC
clone_size: few; j_call: TRBJ2-7; v_call: TRBV5-4; d_call: -; cdr3_aa: CASSNLEDEQYF; cdr3_nt: TGTGCCAGCAGTAACCTGGAGGACGAGCAGTACTTC
clone_size: -; j_call: TRBJ1-5; v_call: TRBV2; d_call: -; cdr3_aa: CANGLEGDQPQHF; cdr3_nt: TGTGCCAACGGCCTAGAGGGGGATCAGCCCCAGCATTTT
clone_size: few; j_call: TRBJ2-7; v_call: TRBV5-1; d_call: TRBD1; cdr3_aa: CASSLETGVYEQYF; cdr3_nt: TGCGCCAGCAGCTTGGAGACAGGGGTCTACGAGCAGTACTTC
clone_size: few; j_call: TRBJ1-1; v_call: TRBV27; d_call: -; cdr3_aa: CASRRQGDTEAFF; cdr3_nt: TGTGCCAGCAGGCGCCAAGGGGACACTGAAGCTTTCTTT
clone_size: many; j_call: TRBJ1-1; v_call: TRBV28; d_call: -; cdr3_aa: CASSLLKMGAGTEAFF; cdr3_nt: TGTGCCAGCAGTTTATTAAAGATGGGGGCAGGGACTGAAGCTTTCTTT
clone_size: -; j_call: TRBJ1-5; v_call: TRBV12-3/TRBV12-4; d_call: -; cdr3_aa: CASSLGQRNNQPQHF; cdr3_nt: TGTGCCAGCAGCCTTGGGCAGCGAAACAATCAGCCCCAGCATTTT
clone_size: -; j_call: TRBJ2-7; v_call: TRBV5-6; d_call: -; cdr3_aa: CASSLRVGHYEQYF; cdr3_nt: TGTGCCAGCAGCCTCCGGGTCGGCCACTACGAGCAGTACTTC
clone_size: -; j_call: TRBJ2-2; v_call: TRBV29-1; d_call: TRBD1; cdr3_aa: CSALGTGGTGELFF; cdr3_nt: TGCAGCGCTCTGGGGACAGGGGGCACCGGGGAGCTGTTTTTT
clone_size: -; j_call: TRBJ1-6; v_call: TRBV7-8; d_call: -; cdr3_aa: CASSGGQRDSPLHF; cdr3_nt: TGTGCCAGCAGCGGGGGACAAAGGGATTCACCCCTCCACTTT
clone_size: -; j_call: TRBJ2-1; v_call: TRBV6-1; d_call: TRBD1; cdr3_aa: CASRAWDRGYNEQFF; cdr3_nt: TGTGCCAGCAGGGCCTGGGACAGGGGTTACAATGAGCAGTTCTTC
clone_size: -; j_call: TRBJ2-7; v_call: TRBV6-2/TRBV6-3; d_call: -; cdr3_aa: CASSYSRSRRVRPVSYEQYF; cdr3_nt: TGTGCCAGCAGTTACTCCCGAAGCCGGCGGGTTAGACCCGTCTCCTACGAGCAGTACTTC
clone_size: few; j_call: TRBJ2-1; v_call: TRBV6-2/TRBV6-3; d_call: -; cdr3_aa: CASSYAGPQFF; cdr3_nt: TGTGCCAGCAGTTACGCGGGACCGCAGTTCTTC
clone_size: -; j_call: TRBJ2-5; v_call: TRBV29-1; d_call: -; cdr3_aa: CSVASQQAETQYF; cdr3_nt: TGCAGCGTTGCTTCCCAGCAGGCAGAGACCCAGTACTTC
clone_size: many; j_call: TRBJ2-5; v_call: TRBV21-1; d_call: -; cdr3_aa: CAIGLAGVGETQYF; cdr3_nt: TGTGCCATCGGACTAGCGGGAGTCGGAGAGACCCAGTACTTC
clone_size: medium-sized; j_call: TRBJ2-7; v_call: TRBV20-1; d_call: -; cdr3_aa: CSARMAAQGSHEQYF; cdr3_nt: TGCAGTGCTAGGATGGCGGCTCAGGGGAGTCACGAGCAGTACTTC
clone_size: many; j_call: TRBJ2-3; v_call: TRBV29-1; d_call: -; cdr3_aa: CSGSTDTQYF; cdr3_nt: TGCAGCGGAAGCACAGATACGCAGTATTTT
clone_size: few; j_call: TRBJ1-1; v_call: TRBV29-1; d_call: -; cdr3_aa: CSVEAERLRPNTEAFF; cdr3_nt: TGCAGCGTTGAGGCAGAAAGACTACGTCCCAACACTGAAGCTTTCTTT
clone_size: -; j_call: TRBJ1-3; v_call: TRBV12-3/TRBV12-4; d_call: -; cdr3_aa: CASTPGRVSGNTIYF; cdr3_nt: TGTGCCAGCACCCCCGGGCGCGTCTCTGGAAACACCATATATTTT
clone_size: -; j_call: TRBJ2-7; v_call: TRBV30; d_call: -; cdr3_aa: CAWTPDLTYEQYF; cdr3_nt: TGTGCCTGGACCCCGGATTTAACCTACGAGCAGTACTTC
clone_size: -; j_call: TRBJ2-3; v_call: TRBV5-1; d_call: -; cdr3_aa: CASSLASPRIDTQYF; cdr3_nt: TGCGCCAGCAGCTTGGCTTCGCCCCGGATAGATACGCAGTATTTT
clone_size: -; j_call: TRBJ1-2; v_call: TRBV7-2; d_call: TRBD1; cdr3_aa: CASSDNPGQGYGYTF; cdr3_nt: TGTGCCAGCAGCGATAATCCGGGACAGGGCTATGGCTACACCTTC
clone_size: few; j_call: TRBJ2-1; v_call: TRBV7-2; d_call: -; cdr3_aa: CASSPDRPWGIYNEQFF; cdr3_nt: TGTGCCAGCAGCCCAGACAGGCCCTGGGGGATATACAATGAGCAGTTCTTC
clone_size: -; j_call: TRBJ1-1; v_call: TRBV5-1; d_call: TRBD1; cdr3_aa: CASSYSGGPKTEAFF; cdr3_nt: TGCGCCAGCAGCTACTCAGGGGGCCCGAAGACTGAAGCTTTCTTT
clone_size: many; j_call: TRBJ2-7; v_call: TRBV25-1; d_call: -; cdr3_aa: CASSEGSHRDRAYEQYF; cdr3_nt: TGTGCCAGCAGTGAGGGATCTCACCGGGATCGGGCCTACGAGCAGTACTTC
clone_size: few; j_call: TRBJ2-1; v_call: TRBV5-1; d_call: TRBD2; cdr3_aa: CASSLATSGGAGLNEQFF; cdr3_nt: TGCGCCAGCAGCTTGGCCACTAGCGGAGGGGCGGGGCTCAATGAGCAGTTCTTC
clone_size: -; j_call: TRBJ2-7; v_call: TRBV19; d_call: -; cdr3_aa: CASSIDSSSEQYF; cdr3_nt: TGTGCCAGTAGTATCGACAGCTCCTCCGAGCAGTACTTC
clone_size: few; j_call: TRBJ2-7; v_call: TRBV21-1; d_call: -; cdr3_aa: CARDPRDLLYEQYF; cdr3_nt: TGTGCCAGAGATCCCCGGGACTTACTCTACGAGCAGTACTTC
clone_size: few; j_call: TRBJ2-7; v_call: TRBV9; d_call: -; cdr3_aa: CASSVDVGPGQYF; cdr3_nt: TGTGCCAGCAGCGTAGATGTAGGCCCCGGGCAGTACTTC
clone_size: many; j_call: TRBJ2-5; v_call: TRBV4-1; d_call: -; cdr3_aa: CASSPETTAQETQYF; cdr3_nt: TGCGCCAGCTCCCCGGAGACCACCGCTCAAGAGACCCAGTACTTC
clone_size: -; j_call: TRBJ1-2; v_call: TRBV12-3/TRBV12-4; d_call: TRBD1; cdr3_aa: CASSFGQGPFTF; cdr3_nt: TGTGCCAGCAGTTTCGGACAGGGCCCGTTTACCTTC
clone_size: many; j_call: TRBJ1-5; v_call: TRBV19; d_call: TRBD1; cdr3_aa: CASSGTGGGQPQHF; cdr3_nt: TGTGCCAGTAGTGGGACAGGGGGCGGTCAGCCCCAGCATTTT